This T cell receptor (beta chain) came from a study of cytomegalovirus exposure and HLA in healthy donors. This clone was detected only a few times. The PCR employed 60 Vbeta primers together with 13 Jbeta primers. Generated by immunoSEQ multiplex PCR, the TCRdb table keeps only in-frame clones and is missing some. The sample lists approximately 110,000 clones, about 81% occurring once. The origin of this receptor is a woman under 40 in good health and CMV-seronegative. The sample comprised PBMCs.

The CDR3 sequence: CASSLVGRSYEQYF. The DNA of the CDR3 is TGTGCCAGCAGCTTGGTTGGGAGGTCCTACGAGCAGTACTTC. V is TRBV5-5 and J is TRBJ2-7; maybe TRBD2 (6 bases). Trimming pared 0 bases from V and 1 base from J, leaving 8 bases between. CDR3 size: 14 residues. From germline, CDR1 is SGHKS and CDR2 YYEKEE (reference sequence).